The present entry profiles one T cell receptor (beta chain) with its context. This record comes from a study of Tregs in tolerant kidney transplant recipients. Here immunoSEQ multiplex PCR was the method, and the copy in TCRdb shows in-frame clones only, minus some. The data contain approximately 100,000 clones, over 85% of them singletons. V was pared by 4 bases and J by 5 bases, with 17 bases between. In germline, CDR1 is SQVTM, CDR2 ANQGSEA. CDR3 length: 14 residues. Specimen: CD4+ T cells from blood, collected before the transplant. V and J are TRBV29-1 and TRBJ1-1; unclear D gene. The source is a human donor who received a combined kidney and bone marrow transplant. The CDR3 DNA follows: TGCAGCGTTGCATACGCCTTGGAGTCGACTGAAGCTTTCTTT. Amino acids: CSVAYALESTEAFF.